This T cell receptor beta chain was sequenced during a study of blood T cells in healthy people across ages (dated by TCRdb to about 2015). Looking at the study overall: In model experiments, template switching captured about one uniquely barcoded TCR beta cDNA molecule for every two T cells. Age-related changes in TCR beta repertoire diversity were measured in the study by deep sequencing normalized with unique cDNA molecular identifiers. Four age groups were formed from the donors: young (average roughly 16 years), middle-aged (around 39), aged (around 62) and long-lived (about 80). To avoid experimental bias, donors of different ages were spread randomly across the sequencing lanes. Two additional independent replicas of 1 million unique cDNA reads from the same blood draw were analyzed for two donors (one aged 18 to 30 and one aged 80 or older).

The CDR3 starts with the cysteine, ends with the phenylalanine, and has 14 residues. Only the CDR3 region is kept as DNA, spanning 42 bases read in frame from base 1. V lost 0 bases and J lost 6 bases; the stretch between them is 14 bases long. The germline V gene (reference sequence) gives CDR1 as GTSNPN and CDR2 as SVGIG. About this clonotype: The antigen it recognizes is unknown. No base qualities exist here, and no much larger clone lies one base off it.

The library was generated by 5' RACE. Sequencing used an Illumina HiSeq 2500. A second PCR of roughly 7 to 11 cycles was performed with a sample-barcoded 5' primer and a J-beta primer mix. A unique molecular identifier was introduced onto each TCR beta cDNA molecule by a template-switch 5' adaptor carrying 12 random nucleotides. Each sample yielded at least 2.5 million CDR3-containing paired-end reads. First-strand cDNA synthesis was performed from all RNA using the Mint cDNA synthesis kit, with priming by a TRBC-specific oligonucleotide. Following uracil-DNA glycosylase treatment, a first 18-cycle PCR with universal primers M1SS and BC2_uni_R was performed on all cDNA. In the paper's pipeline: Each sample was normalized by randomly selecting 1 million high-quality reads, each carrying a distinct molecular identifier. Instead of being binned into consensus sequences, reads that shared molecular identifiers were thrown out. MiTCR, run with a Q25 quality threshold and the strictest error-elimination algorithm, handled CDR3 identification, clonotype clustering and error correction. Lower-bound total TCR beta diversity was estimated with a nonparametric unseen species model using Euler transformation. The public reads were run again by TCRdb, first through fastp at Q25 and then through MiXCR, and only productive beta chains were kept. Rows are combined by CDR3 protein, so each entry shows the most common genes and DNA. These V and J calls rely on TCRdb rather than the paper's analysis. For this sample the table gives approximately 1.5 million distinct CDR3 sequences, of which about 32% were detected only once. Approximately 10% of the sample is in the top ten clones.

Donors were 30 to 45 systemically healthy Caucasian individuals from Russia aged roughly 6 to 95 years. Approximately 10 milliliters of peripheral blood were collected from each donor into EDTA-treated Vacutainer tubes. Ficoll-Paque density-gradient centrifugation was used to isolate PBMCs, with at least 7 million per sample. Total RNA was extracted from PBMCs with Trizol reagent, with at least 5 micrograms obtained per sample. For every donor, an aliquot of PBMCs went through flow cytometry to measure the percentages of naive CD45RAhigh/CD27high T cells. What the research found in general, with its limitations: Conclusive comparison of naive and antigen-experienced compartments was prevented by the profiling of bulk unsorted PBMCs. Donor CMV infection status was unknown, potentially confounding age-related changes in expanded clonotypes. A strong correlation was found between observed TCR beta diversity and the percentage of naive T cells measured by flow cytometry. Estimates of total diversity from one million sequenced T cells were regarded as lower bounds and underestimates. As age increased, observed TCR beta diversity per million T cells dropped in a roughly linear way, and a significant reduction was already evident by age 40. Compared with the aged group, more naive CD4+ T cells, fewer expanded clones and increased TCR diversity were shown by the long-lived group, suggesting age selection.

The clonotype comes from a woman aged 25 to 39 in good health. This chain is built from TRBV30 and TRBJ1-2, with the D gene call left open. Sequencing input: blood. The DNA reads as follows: TGTGCCTGGAGTGTAAAGAGTGGCTGGAATGGCTACACCTTC. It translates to CAWSVKSGWNGYTF.